A single sample gave rise to the 18 T cell receptor beta chains below, sequenced in a study of T cells expressing NK-cell markers. Each CDR3 protein gets one entry in TCRdb, which reprocessed the 5' RACE reads and gives no DNA. With hundreds of thousands of distinct CDR3 sequences in the sample, the ten largest clones hold 4% to 4.5%. Sample: blood T cells: a sorted CD56 or NKG2C T cell subset, CD4+ or CD8+ T cells, or bulk PBMC T cells (not recorded which). The receptors were sampled from a woman between 18 and 70 years old in good health.

The chain combines TRBV6-5 with TRBJ2-5. Germline V gene sequence: CDR1 MNHEY, CDR2 SVGAGI. This CDR3 is 13 amino acids long. The CDR3 region is CASSYSHTETQYF.

This chain links TRBV20-1 with TRBJ1-1; TCRdb's D call of TRBD1 is untestable without DNA. The germline gives CDR1 DFQATT, CDR2 SNEGSKA (reference sequence). The CDR3 is 14 residues long. CDR3 region: CSARDPGGNTEAFF.

The chain combines TRBV20-1 with TRBJ2-5; TCRdb indicates TRBD1, and absent DNA this call remains unverified. In germline, CDR1 is DFQATT, CDR2 SNEGSKA (reference sequence). This CDR3 has 13 residues. The CDR3 region is CSARQGAQETQYF.

This chain connects TRBV12-3 or TRBV12-4 to TRBJ2-3; TCRdb calls TRBD1, which cannot be checked without DNA. The CDR3 totals 15 residues. CDR3: CASRTVTGGTDTQYF.

CDR3: CAISKTGKVTDTQYF. V usage is TRBV10-3 and J usage is TRBJ2-3; TCRdb's D call, TRBD1, is unchecked because there is no DNA. This CDR3 is 15 amino acids long. Germline V CDR1 and CDR2: ENHRY, SYGVKD.

The V gene is TRBV29-1, the J gene TRBJ2-6; lacking DNA, the TRBD1 call made by TCRdb goes unchecked. Germline CDR1 and CDR2: SQVTM and ANQGSEA. This CDR3 contains 14 residues. The CDR3 loop reads CSAGHGSGAKVLTF.

The chain uses TRBV28 and TRBJ2-6; TCRdb lists TRBD1, though no DNA is available to test this call. The CDR3 covers 17 residues. Germline V gene sequence: CDR1 MDHEN, CDR2 SYDVKM. This chain's CDR3 is CASSLATGAYGANVLTF.

This chain connects TRBV18 to TRBJ2-2; TCRdb selects TRBD1, and the lack of DNA leaves this call unchecked. The CDR3 runs 12 residues. Germline loops: CDR1 KGHSH, CDR2 LQKENI. This CDR3 reads CASSPGGRELFF.

The chain recombines TRBV3-1 with TRBJ2-3; no DNA is available, so the TRBD2 call from TCRdb remains unchecked. Germline-derived CDR1 and CDR2 are LGHDT and YNNKEL (reference sequence). The CDR3 consists of 18 residues. This CDR3 reads CASSQGRTSGRATDTQYF.

The chain has TRBV28 and TRBJ2-6; as DNA is missing, the TRBD1 call by TCRdb cannot be tested. The CDR3 runs 17 residues. CDR1 is MDHEN, CDR2 SYDVKM, per germline. The CDR3 loop reads CASSGVGQISGANVLTF.

This chain uses TRBV10-3 with TRBJ2-1. From germline, CDR1 is ENHRY and CDR2 SYGVKD. The CDR3 runs 11 residues. The chain's CDR3 is CAISPDNEQFF.

The chain uses TRBV20-1 and TRBJ1-1. This CDR3 is 13 amino acids long. The germline CDR1 and CDR2 sequences are DFQATT and SNEGSKA (reference sequence). Here the CDR3 reads CSARPPRDTEAFF.

The rearrangement links TRBV29-1 to TRBJ2-1. Germline CDR1 is SQVTM and CDR2 is ANQGSEA. This CDR3 has 13 amino acids. Here the CDR3 reads CSSRRGSYNEQFF.

This chain uses TRBV27 with TRBJ1-2; TCRdb's D call, TRBD1, is unchecked because there is no DNA. This CDR3 contains 13 residues. The germline CDR1 and CDR2 sequences are MNHEY and SMNVEV (reference sequence). CDR3: CASSPRDRGGYTF.

The CDR3 spells CASSLAPGASGANVLTF. V gene TRBV27 combines with J gene TRBJ2-6. CDR3 length: 17 residues. Germline CDR1 MNHEY, CDR2 SMNVEV (reference sequence).

This rearrangement joins TRBV20-1 to TRBJ2-3. The CDR3 is made up of 13 amino acids. Germline V gene lookup returns CDR1 DFQATT and CDR2 SNEGSKA (reference sequence). CDR3: CSARKEIPDTQYF.

The genes are TRBV20-1 and TRBJ2-5; the TRBD1 assignment by TCRdb is unverifiable without DNA. Germline-derived CDR1 and CDR2 are DFQATT and SNEGSKA (reference sequence). The CDR3 is made up of 14 amino acids. This CDR3 is CSARVGKLQETQYF.

The chain recombines TRBV5-1 with TRBJ2-2; TCRdb's assignment of TRBD1 cannot be checked, as there is no DNA. CDR1 is SGHRS, CDR2 YFSETQ, per germline. This CDR3 has 17 residues. The CDR3 sequence: CASSLGHRDPNTGELFF.